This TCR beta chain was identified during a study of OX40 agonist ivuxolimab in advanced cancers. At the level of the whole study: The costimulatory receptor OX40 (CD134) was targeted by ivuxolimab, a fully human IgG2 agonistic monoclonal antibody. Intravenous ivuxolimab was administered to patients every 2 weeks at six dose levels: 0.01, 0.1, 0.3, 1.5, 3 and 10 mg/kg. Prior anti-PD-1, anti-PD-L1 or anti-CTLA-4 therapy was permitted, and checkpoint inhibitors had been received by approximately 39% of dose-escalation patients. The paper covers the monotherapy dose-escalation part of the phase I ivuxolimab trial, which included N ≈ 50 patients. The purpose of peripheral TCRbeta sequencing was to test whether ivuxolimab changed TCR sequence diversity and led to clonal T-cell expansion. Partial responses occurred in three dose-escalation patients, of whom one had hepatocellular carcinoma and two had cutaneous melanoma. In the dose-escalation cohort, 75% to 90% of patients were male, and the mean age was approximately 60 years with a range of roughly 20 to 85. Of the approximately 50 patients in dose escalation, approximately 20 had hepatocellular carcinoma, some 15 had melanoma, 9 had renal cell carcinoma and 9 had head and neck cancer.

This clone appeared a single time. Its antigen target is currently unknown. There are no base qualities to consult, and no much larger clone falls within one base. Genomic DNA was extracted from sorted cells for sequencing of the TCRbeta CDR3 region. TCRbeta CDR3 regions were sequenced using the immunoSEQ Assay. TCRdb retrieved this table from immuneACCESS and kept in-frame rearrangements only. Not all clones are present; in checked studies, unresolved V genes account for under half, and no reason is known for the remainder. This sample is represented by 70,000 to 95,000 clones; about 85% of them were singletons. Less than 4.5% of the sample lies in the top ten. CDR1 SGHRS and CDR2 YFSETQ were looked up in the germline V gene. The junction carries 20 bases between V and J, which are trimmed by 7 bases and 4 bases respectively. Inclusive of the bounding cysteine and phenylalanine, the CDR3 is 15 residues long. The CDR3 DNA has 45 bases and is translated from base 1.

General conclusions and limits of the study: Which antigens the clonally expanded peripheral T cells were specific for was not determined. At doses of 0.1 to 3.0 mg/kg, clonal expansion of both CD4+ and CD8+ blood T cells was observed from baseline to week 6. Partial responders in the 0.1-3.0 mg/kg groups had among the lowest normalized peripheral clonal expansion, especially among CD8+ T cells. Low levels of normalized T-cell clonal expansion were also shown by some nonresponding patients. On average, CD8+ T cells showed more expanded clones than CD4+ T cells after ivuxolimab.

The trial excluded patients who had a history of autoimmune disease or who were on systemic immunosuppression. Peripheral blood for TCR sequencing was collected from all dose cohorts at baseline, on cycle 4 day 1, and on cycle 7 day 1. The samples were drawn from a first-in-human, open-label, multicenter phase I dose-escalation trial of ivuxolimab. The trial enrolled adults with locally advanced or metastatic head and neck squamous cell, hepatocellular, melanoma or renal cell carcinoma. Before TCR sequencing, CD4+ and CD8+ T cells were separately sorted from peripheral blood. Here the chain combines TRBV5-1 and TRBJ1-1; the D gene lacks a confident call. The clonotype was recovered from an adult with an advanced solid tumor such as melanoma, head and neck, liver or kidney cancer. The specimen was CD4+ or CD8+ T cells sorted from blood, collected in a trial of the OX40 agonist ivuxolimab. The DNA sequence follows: TGCGCCAGCCATGCGGGCAGGCCTTGGGGCACTGAAGCTTTCTTT. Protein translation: CASHAGRPWGTEAFF.